Below are 19 T cell receptor beta chains sequenced from a single sample in a study of beta chain features in type 1 diabetes. Study results and caveats: All four CD4+ subsets from Type 1 diabetes patients carried moderately but significantly shorter TCRB CDR3s.

Which antigens these TCRs recognize remains unknown. Expressed TCRB transcripts got sequenced, as all isolated RNA was reverse transcribed. The repertoire was sequenced with immunoSEQ multiplex PCR; TCRdb's copy has only in-frame clones and lacks some. The sample has under 150,000 clones, 17% seen once; the top ten hold 2.6%. The material sequenced was central memory CD4+ T cells from blood. The receptors here all came from a man between 18 and 35 years old with type 1 diabetes.

This clone was counted between two and nine times. This chain uses TRBV29-1 with TRBJ1-1; D is undetermined. Looked up from germline, CDR1 is SQVTM and CDR2 is ANQGSEA. This CDR3 has 13 amino acids. V was trimmed by 4 bases and J by 0 bases, leaving 9 bases between them. The CDR3 is CSVGEIMNTEAFF. The CDR3 bases are TGCAGCGTTGGTGAGATAATGAACACTGAAGCTTTCTTT.

This clone was counted a few times. The chain links TRBV7-2 to TRBJ2-5; D is possibly TRBD1 (6 bases). Germline CDR1 and CDR2: SGHTA and FQGNSA. The CDR3 sequence is 14 residues long. V lost 2 bases to trimming and J lost 4 bases, with 11 bases between them. The CDR3 sequence: CASSLQGGRETQYF. The CDR3 nucleotides are TGTGCCAGCAGCTTACAAGGGGGTCGAGAGACCCAGTACTTC.

The rearrangement links TRBV30 to TRBJ2-1; TRBD2 matches 9 bases. CDR3 length equals 18 residues. V gave up 0 bases and J gave up 3 bases; unmatched junction bases: 12. Germline lookup yields CDR1 GTSNPN and CDR2 SVGIG (reference sequence). CDR3 nucleotides: TGTGCCTGGAGTGTAGGCGCTGGTAGCGGGGGTTACTACAATGAGCAGTTCTTC. This codes for CAWSVGAGSGGYYNEQFF.

The chain links TRBV4-2 to TRBJ2-3; 9 positions match TRBD2. Germline V gene sequence: CDR1 LGHNA, CDR2 YNFKEQ. This CDR3 comprises 15 residues. Trimming cost V 5 bases and J 6 bases; bases outside gene matches: 9. CDR3 protein: CASSVQRGAVDTQYF. DNA of the CDR3: TGTGCCAGCAGCGTCCAGCGGGGGGCCGTCGATACGCAGTATTTT.

This clone was detected ten times or more. The chain uses TRBV2 and TRBJ1-6, with a possible D match to TRBD1 (5 bases). Trimming shortened V by 6 bases and J by 6 bases, and 12 bases separated the two germline ends. In germline, CDR1 is SNHLY, CDR2 FYNNEI. This CDR3 is built from 14 residues. DNA for the CDR3: TGTGCCAGCAGGCCGGGACGGCTTAATTCACCCCTCCACTTT. Protein sequence: CASRPGRLNSPLHF.

A few counts support this clone. This chain uses TRBV21-1 with TRBJ2-1; no DNA check was done on the table's D call, TRBD1. TRBV21-1 counts as a pseudogene. The CDR3 consists of 15 residues. The CDR3 region is CASSKYVSSYNEQFF. The CDR3 nucleotides read TGTGCCAGCAGCAAATACGTCAGCTCCTACAATGAGCAGTTCTTC.

The chain has TRBV29-1 and TRBJ1-1; possibly TRBD1 for D (6 bases). The V gene's germline CDR1 is SQVTM and CDR2 ANQGSEA. Trimming pared 1 base from V and 11 bases from J, leaving 17 bases between. The CDR3 has 13 amino acids. CDR3: CSVEGQAKAWAFF. CDR3 bases: TGCAGCGTTGAAGGACAGGCTAAGGCATGGGCTTTCTTT.

The chain carries TRBV9 and TRBJ2-6; tentatively, D is TRBD1 (5 bases). From germline, CDR1 is SGDLS and CDR2 YYNGEE. Trimming pared 3 bases from V and 0 bases from J, leaving 7 bases between. This CDR3 spans 15 amino acids. This chain's CDR3 is CASSATVSGANVLTF. In DNA form, the CDR3 reads TGTGCCAGCAGCGCGACAGTCTCTGGGGCCAACGTCCTGACTTTC.

V and J are TRBV4-3 and TRBJ2-7, with 7 nucleotides matching TRBD2. CDR1 is LGHNA and CDR2 is YSLEER in the germline V gene. The V gene end was trimmed by 0 bases and the J gene end by 2 bases; junction bases not matched to a gene: 4. This CDR3 region has 15 residues. The CDR3 here is CASSQDGGEAYEQYF. In DNA, the CDR3 is TGCGCCAGCAGCCAAGATGGGGGGGAGGCCTACGAGCAGTACTTC.

This clone was counted a few times. The chain links TRBV7-2 to TRBJ2-7; 7 nucleotides align to TRBD1. The CDR3 has 12 residues. The V gene end was trimmed by 2 bases and the J gene end by 9 bases; junction bases not matched to a gene: 4. Germline-derived CDR1 and CDR2 are SGHTA and FQGNSA. In nucleotides, the CDR3 is TGTGCCAGCAGCTTAACCCGACAGGGGCAGTACTTC. It translates to CASSLTRQGQYF.

This sequence joins TRBV9 and TRBJ2-2, with 7 bases that match TRBD2. Trimming took 3 bases from V and 3 from J; bases not matched to a gene: 5. The CDR3 is 15 amino acids. The germline CDR1 and CDR2 sequences are SGDLS and YYNGEE. CDR3 loop: CASSATSIDTGELFF. CDR3 bases: TGTGCCAGCAGCGCGACTAGCATCGACACCGGGGAGCTGTTTTTT.

This chain joins TRBV20-1 and TRBJ2-2, with D unclear. The CDR3 loop spans 11 amino acids. Germline V gene data show CDR1 as DFQATT and CDR2 as SNEGSKA (reference sequence). CDR3 DNA: TGCATGGTCCCTGGAGCCGGGGAGCTGTTTTTT. This sequence encodes CMVPGAGELFF.

This clone showed up just a few times. V and J are TRBV4-1 and TRBJ1-5; TRBD1 is a possible D gene (5 bases). Germline V gene sequence: CDR1 MGHRA, CDR2 YSYEKL. The CDR3 is 15 amino acids. Trimming removed 1 base at V and 8 bases at J, with 15 bases between. In DNA form, the CDR3 reads TGCGCCAGCAGCCAAGTACCAGGGCAGGAGAAGCCCCAGCATTTT. It is translated as CASSQVPGQEKPQHF.

This sequence joins TRBV7-2 and TRBJ1-5; D unresolved. Germline V gene sequence: CDR1 SGHTA, CDR2 FQGNSA. With 2 bases removed from V and 5 bases from J, the gap between germline ends came to 7 bases. The CDR3 totals 13 residues. CDR3 DNA: TGTGCCAGCAGCTTACGGCAGGATCAGCCCCAGCATTTT. Residues: CASSLRQDQPQHF.

This clone was found a few times. J is TRBJ2-7 and V is TRBV28, with D possibly being TRBD1 or TRBD2 (5 bases each). Trimming stripped 7 bases from V and 2 bases from J, with 18 bases between. The V gene's germline CDR1 is MDHEN and CDR2 SYDVKM. This CDR3 has 15 residues. CDR3 protein: CASILRDGWTYEQYF. Written as DNA, the CDR3 is TGTGCCAGCATCCTCCGGGACGGATGGACCTACGAGCAGTACTTC.

This clone turned up a few times. The V gene is TRBV7-2, the J gene TRBJ1-5, with D possibly being TRBD1 (5 bases). CDR1 SGHTA and CDR2 FQGNSA come from the germline V gene. The CDR3 extends over 16 amino acids. Trimming pared 5 bases from V and 7 bases from J, leaving 21 bases between. DNA of the CDR3: TGTGCCAGCAGCCCAAGGACGGCAGGAGGGGAGCAGCCCCAGCATTTT. The encoded protein is CASSPRTAGGEQPQHF.

This clone was counted many times. This chain links TRBV5-1 with TRBJ1-1; no firm D call. V was pared by 1 base and J by 6 bases, with 10 bases between. Per the germline V gene, CDR1 is SGHRS and CDR2 is YFSETQ. The CDR3 contains 13 residues. The CDR3 is CASSLWEKAEAFF. The CDR3 coding sequence is TGCGCCAGCAGCTTGTGGGAGAAGGCTGAAGCTTTCTTT. Full variable domain (missing parts from reference TRBV5-1 and TRBJ1-1): KAGVTQTPRYLIKTRGQQVTLSCSPISGHRSVSWYQQTPGQGLQFLFEYFSETQRNKGNFPGRFSGRQFSNSRSEMNVSTLELGDSALYLCASSLWEKAEAFFGQGTRLTVV.

V gene TRBV6-5 combines with J gene TRBJ1-5; 11 bases are a match to TRBD1. J was trimmed by 2 bases and V by 4 bases; bases with no gene match: 4. In germline, CDR1 is MNHEY, CDR2 SVGAGI. The CDR3 spans 16 residues. This CDR3 reads CASSFWTGGGNQPQHF. In DNA form, the CDR3 reads TGTGCCAGCAGTTTCTGGACAGGGGGCGGCAATCAGCCCCAGCATTTT.

This clone was counted between two and nine times. The V gene is TRBV4-2, the J gene TRBJ2-6; the D gene is possibly TRBD2 (5 bases). The CDR3 consists of 18 residues. Germline V gene lookup returns CDR1 LGHNA and CDR2 YNFKEQ. The V end lost 3 bases, the J end lost 0 bases, and 15 bases lay between the germline ends. The CDR3 spells CASSHGEGRDSGANVLTF. CDR3 coding DNA: TGTGCCAGCAGCCATGGCGAAGGACGGGACTCTGGGGCCAACGTCCTGACTTTC.